Listed here are 29 T cell receptor beta chains from one sample, sequenced in a study of control samples from healthy donors and cancer patients. The protocol was immunoSEQ multiplex PCR, while the TCRdb copy is restricted to in-frame clones and leaves out a portion. There are 150,000 to 200,000 clones in the sample; 70% to 90% occur only once, and more than 10% lies in the top ten. Input material: blood. These receptors were obtained from a man aged 30 to 45 in good health.

V usage is TRBV5-1 and J usage is TRBJ2-1; 11 bases line up with TRBD2. The CDR3 is 14 residues long. Germline lookup yields CDR1 SGHRS and CDR2 YFSETQ. V gave up 2 bases and J gave up 9 bases; unmatched junction bases: 4. The chain's CDR3 is CASSFSGGAFEQFF. Here the CDR3 DNA reads TGCGCCAGCAGCTTTAGCGGGGGGGCCTTTGAGCAGTTCTTC.

The rearrangement joins TRBV7-6 to TRBJ1-5; no firm D call. Germline-derived CDR1 and CDR2 are SGHVS and FNYEAQ. The CDR3 has 16 residues. V shed 1 base and J shed 0 bases, with 10 bases lying between them. The CDR3 nucleotides are TGTGCCAGCAGCTTAGGAGCGGTATCTAGCAATCAGCCCCAGCATTTT. Translated: CASSLGAVSSNQPQHF. The whole variable domain, filled in from reference TRBV7-6 and TRBJ1-5, reads GAGVSQSPRYKVTKRGQDVALRCDPISGHVSLYWYRQALGQGPEFLTYFNYEAQQDKSGLPNDRFSAERPEGSISTLTIQRTEQRDSAMYRCASSLGAVSSNQPQHFGDGTRLSIL.

This chain links TRBV29-1 with TRBJ1-1, with D possibly TRBD1 on 5 matching bases. Germline V lookup: CDR1 SQVTM, CDR2 ANQGSEA. V lost 4 bases, J lost 1 base, and 7 bases lay in between. The CDR3 contains 12 residues. The CDR3 DNA sequence: TGCAGCGTTGGACAGACGAACACTGAAGCTTTCTTT. Translation gives CSVGQTNTEAFF.

This chain links TRBV7-9 with TRBJ1-1; possibly TRBD1 for D (5 bases). The CDR3 is made up of 14 amino acids. Germline assignment: CDR1 SEHNR and CDR2 FQNEAQ (reference sequence). Between the trimmed V and J ends, which lost 2 bases and 1 base, there was a span of 8 bases. CDR3 sequence (DNA): TGTGCCAGCAGCTTACGACAGAAGAACACTGAAGCTTTCTTT. Translation: CASSLRQKNTEAFF.

CDR3 sequence (DNA): TGTGCCAGCAGCCAAGAACAGCGGCCGACAATACTCTCTAGGGGCACCGGGGAGCTGTTTTTT. Protein sequence: CASSQEQRPTILSRGTGELFF. The rearrangement joins TRBV4-2 to TRBJ2-2; the D gene could be TRBD1 or TRBD2 (5 bases each). The CDR3 has 21 residues. Germline V gene sequence: CDR1 LGHNA, CDR2 YNFKEQ. Trimming took 0 bases from V and 4 from J, leaving 27 bases between them.

The chain is built from TRBV4-3 and TRBJ1-1, with D uncertain. Germline loops: CDR1 LGHNA, CDR2 YSLEER. Deletions cut 1 base from V and 6 bases from J, with 6 bases between. The CDR3 has 12 residues. The CDR3 protein is CASSQGGAEAFF. The CDR3 DNA reads as TGCGCCAGCAGCCAAGGGGGTGCTGAAGCTTTCTTT.

The chain is built from TRBV6-5 and TRBJ1-3; TRBD1 matches at 7 bases. Unmatched junction bases numbered 6, after V lost 6 bases and J lost 4 bases. Germline V gene lookup returns CDR1 MNHEY and CDR2 SVGAGI. CDR3 length equals 14 residues. Written as DNA, the CDR3 is TGTGCCAGCAGCTCACAGGGGATGGGAAACACCATATATTTT. It encodes CASSSQGMGNTIYF.

The genes are TRBV21-1 and TRBJ2-3; the table's D call, TRBD1, was not checked against the DNA. TRBV21-1 corresponds to a pseudogene. The CDR3 has 18 residues. In nucleotides, the CDR3 is TGTGCCAGCAGATTCCGGGACAGGGCGGAAGGGGCCACAGATACGCAGTATTTT. It specifies CASRFRDRAEGATDTQYF.

CDR3 nucleotides: TGTGCCAGCACAGTCATCTCGGGACAGGGAGGGGAAAAACTGTTTTTT. Translated: CASTVISGQGGEKLFF. J is TRBJ1-4 and V is TRBV18; 9 positions match TRBD1. CDR1 and CDR2 (germline): KGHSH, LQKENI. The CDR3 is made up of 16 amino acids. The trim removed 8 bases at V and 8 bases at J, leaving 15 bases unmatched.

The chain recombines TRBV18 with TRBJ1-1, with D unclear. This CDR3 has 13 residues. V lost 1 base and J lost 7, with 10 bases in between. The germline gives CDR1 KGHSH, CDR2 LQKENI. This chain's CDR3 is CASSPRTRIEAFF. Written as DNA, the CDR3 is TGTGCCAGCTCACCACGCACCCGCATTGAAGCTTTCTTT.

V usage is TRBV7-2 and J usage is TRBJ2-7, with TRBD2 matching over 7 bases. This CDR3 contains 14 residues. J was trimmed by 4 bases and V by 0 bases; bases with no gene match: 3. Germline lookup yields CDR1 SGHTA and CDR2 FQGNSA. CDR3 in amino acids: CASSLAGGPYEQYF. DNA of the CDR3: TGTGCCAGCAGCTTAGCGGGAGGGCCATACGAGCAGTACTTC.

The chain couples TRBV6-4 to TRBJ2-1, with a tentative D call TRBD2 (6 bases). The CDR3 is made up of 15 amino acids. The V end lost 4 bases, the J end lost 7 bases, and 17 bases lay between the germline ends. Germline assignment: CDR1 MRHNA and CDR2 SNTAGT. CDR3 sequence reads: CASSVNSGTRNEQFF. CDR3 nucleotides: TGTGCCAGCAGTGTAAATAGCGGTACTAGGAATGAGCAGTTCTTC.

This rearrangement joins TRBV7-2 to TRBJ1-5; D might be TRBD1 (5 bases). The length of the CDR3 is 15 residues. CDR1 is SGHTA and CDR2 is FQGNSA in the germline V gene. The V end was cut by 5 bases, the J end by 2 bases, with 13 bases between. CDR3 in amino acids: CASSVGGGGNQPQHF. CDR3 nucleotide sequence: TGTGCCAGCAGCGTTGGGGGGGGAGGCAATCAGCCCCAGCATTTT.

This sequence joins TRBV9 and TRBJ2-1; TRBD2 matches at 11 bases. With V trimmed by 2 bases and J by 7 bases, 8 bases remained unmatched. The CDR3 runs to 16 residues. Germline lookup yields CDR1 SGDLS and CDR2 YYNGEE. The CDR3: CASSVYSSGGFNEQFF. CDR3 nucleotides: TGTGCCAGCAGCGTTTATTCTAGCGGGGGGTTTAATGAGCAGTTCTTC.

CDR3 DNA sequence: TGTGCCAGCAGCTTTGGAGGGACACTTAACTATGGCTACACCTTC. It is translated as CASSFGGTLNYGYTF. J is TRBJ1-2 and V is TRBV7-9; D perhaps matches TRBD1 (6 bases). The germline V gene encodes CDR1 SEHNR and CDR2 FQNEAQ (reference sequence). Trimming removed 3 bases at V and 1 base at J, with 12 bases between. The CDR3 length is 15 residues. The variable domain in full, completed from reference TRBV7-9 and TRBJ1-2, reads DTGVSQNPRHKITKRGQNVTFRCDPISEHNRLYWYRQTLGQGPEFLTYFQNEAQLEKSRLLSDRFSAERPKGSFSTLEIQRTEQGDSAMYLCASSFGGTLNYGYTFGSGTRLTVV.

V usage is TRBV5-1 and J usage is TRBJ1-4; a possible D gene is TRBD1 (5 bases). The CDR3 has 14 amino acids. CDR1 and CDR2 (germline): SGHRS, YFSETQ. V lost 4 bases and J 7 bases, leaving 14 bases between the germline ends. The CDR3 loop is CASSRDGKVEKLFF. The DNA for the CDR3 is TGCGCCAGCAGCAGGGACGGCAAGGTTGAAAAACTGTTTTTT.

This rearrangement joins TRBV10-3 to TRBJ1-5, with D possibly being TRBD1 (6 bases). The V and J ends lost 3 bases and 3 bases respectively, with 12 bases between them. There are 15 residues in the CDR3. The germline V gene has CDR1 ENHRY and CDR2 SYGVKD. The CDR3 loop is CAISEGQNYNQPQHF. The CDR3, as DNA: TGTGCCATCAGTGAAGGACAGAACTACAATCAGCCCCAGCATTTT.

DNA of the CDR3: TGTGCCAGCAGTTTAGAGCGGGAGTCACCCCTCCACTTT. Residues: CASSLERESPLHF. The chain carries TRBV12-3 or TRBV12-4 and TRBJ1-6; the D is unclear. CDR3 length: 13 residues. The V end lost 1 base, the J end lost 10 bases, and 8 bases lay between the germline ends.

The chain carries TRBV9 and TRBJ1-4; D gene uncertain. This CDR3 spans 14 amino acids. The V end was cut by 4 bases, the J end by 7 bases, with 14 bases between. Germline CDR1 SGDLS, CDR2 YYNGEE. As DNA, the CDR3 is TGTGCCAGCAGCCAAACGCGGGGTCCTGAAAAACTGTTTTTT. It specifies CASSQTRGPEKLFF. The full variable domain, completed using reference TRBV9 and TRBJ1-4, is DSGVTQTPKHLITATGQRVTLRCSPRSGDLSVYWYQQSLDQGLQFLIQYYNGEERAKGNILERFSAQQFPDLHSELNLSSLELGDSALYFCASSQTRGPEKLFFGSGTQLSVL.

The V call is TRBV19, the J call TRBJ2-3; possibly TRBD1 for D (7 bases). Trimming took off 9 bases at V and 4 bases at J, with 11 bases between the two ends. CDR3 length: 12 amino acids. CDR1 and CDR2 from the germline V gene are LNHDA and SQIVND (reference sequence). The CDR3 loop is CASGRGADTQYF. In DNA form, the CDR3 reads TGTGCCAGCGGCAGGGGGGCAGATACGCAGTATTTT.

This clone was counted a single time. This chain uses TRBV19 with TRBJ1-4, with 8 positions matching TRBD1. The V gene end was trimmed by 6 bases and the J gene end by 5 bases; junction bases not matched to a gene: 14. Germline V gives CDR1 LNHDA, CDR2 SQIVND (reference sequence). The CDR3 extends over 17 amino acids. The CDR3 DNA reads as TGTGCCAGTAGACCTAGGACAGGGCAAGGGGAAAATGAAAAACTGTTTTTT. Translated: CASRPRTGQGENEKLFF.

Concerning this clone itself: Other nucleotide sequences from this sample produce the same CDR3. This chain connects TRBV5-6 to TRBJ2-7; D unresolved. The V end lost 3 bases, the J end lost 3 bases, and 4 bases lay between the germline ends. In germline, CDR1 is SGHDT, CDR2 YYEEEE. This CDR3 has 11 residues. The CDR3 loop is CASSSLYEQYF. CDR3 in DNA: TGTGCCAGCAGCTCCCTCTACGAGCAGTACTTC.

The chain couples TRBV4-2 to TRBJ1-6; 7 nucleotides align to TRBD1. Germline trimming cut 4 bases from V and 7 bases from J; bases unmatched to any gene: 10. The length of the CDR3 is 16 residues. CDR1 and CDR2 (germline): LGHNA, YNFKEQ. CDR3 loop: CASSPSEGTANSPLHF. The CDR3 nucleotides read TGTGCCAGCAGCCCCTCCGAAGGGACAGCCAATTCACCCCTCCACTTT.

For the CDR3, the DNA is TGTGCCAGCAGCGCCTCCCGAACTGGCAAGTACAATGAGCAGTTCTTC. This codes for CASSASRTGKYNEQFF. The chain links TRBV9 to TRBJ2-1; D is uncertain. V was cut by 3 bases and J by 4 bases, with 17 bases left in between. The CDR3 runs to 16 residues. CDR1 and CDR2 (germline): SGDLS, YYNGEE. The full variable domain, in which reference TRBV9 and TRBJ2-1 provide the parts outside the CDR3, is DSGVTQTPKHLITATGQRVTLRCSPRSGDLSVYWYQQSLDQGLQFLIQYYNGEERAKGNILERFSAQQFPDLHSELNLSSLELGDSALYFCASSASRTGKYNEQFFGPGTRLTVL.

The CDR3: CASSMTRNTGELFF. The CDR3 DNA reads as TGTGCCAGTAGTATGACTAGAAACACCGGGGAGCTGTTTTTT. The chain couples TRBV19 to TRBJ2-2, with D possibly being TRBD2 (6 bases). The CDR3 is 14 residues long. CDR1 is LNHDA and CDR2 is SQIVND in the germline V gene (reference sequence). V was shortened by 3 bases and J by 2 bases, with 7 bases between the two germline ends.

The chain joins TRBV28 to TRBJ2-7; D unclear. The germline CDR1 and CDR2 sequences are MDHEN and SYDVKM. This CDR3 comprises 12 residues. The germline V and J ends were trimmed by 3 bases and 2 bases, with 5 bases remaining between them. DNA for the CDR3: TGTGCCAGCAGTTTGCAGCCCTACGAGCAGTACTTC. Its translation: CASSLQPYEQYF.

The chain employs TRBV5-1 and TRBJ2-1, with D perhaps assigned TRBD1 or TRBD2 (5 bases each). The germline CDR1 and CDR2 sequences are SGHRS and YFSETQ. This CDR3 region has 16 residues. The germline V and J ends were trimmed by 1 base and 4 bases, with 15 bases remaining between them. CDR3 sequence reads: CASSLPGTDMYNEQFF. In nucleotides, the CDR3 is TGCGCCAGCAGCTTGCCTGGGACCGATATGTACAATGAGCAGTTCTTC.

Only one count was recorded for this clone. The chain joins TRBV5-4 to TRBJ2-4, with no clear D. The CDR3 has 12 residues. The V end lost 2 bases, the J end lost 10 bases, and 10 bases lay between the germline ends. Germline lookup yields CDR1 SGHNT and CDR2 YYREEE (reference sequence). CDR3 residues: CASSFTGGIQYF. CDR3 DNA: TGTGCCAGCAGCTTTACGGGTGGGATTCAGTACTTC.

The chain joins TRBV6-5 to TRBJ1-1; TRBD1 aligns across 9 bases. The V gene's germline CDR1 is MNHEY and CDR2 SVGAGI. The length of the CDR3 is 14 residues. V lost 6 bases, J lost 4 bases, and 6 bases stayed unmatched. CDR3 sequence: CASRGQGHRTEAFF. The CDR3 coding sequence is TGTGCCAGCAGGGGACAGGGACACCGCACTGAAGCTTTCTTT.